A selection of T cell receptor beta chains follows, all from one sample in a study of tumor-infiltrating lymphocytes in localized non-small cell lung cancer. The method was immunoSEQ multiplex PCR; TCRdb's version includes in-frame clones alone and lacks a portion of them. The sample contains roughly 7,000 clones, 74% of which appear only once. Sequenced material: uninvolved lung tissue not adjacent to the tumor. The receptors stem from a human donor with non-small cell lung cancer. CDR3s include the opening cysteine and the closing phenylalanine or tryptophan.

v_call cdr3_aa
TRBV9 CASSVAITLGGTDTQYF
TRBV19 CASSDQGRSPLHF
TRBV28 CASKPGQTNSPLHF
TRBV6-5 CASRDLNTGELFF
TRBV12-5 CASGRLTGNTEAFF
TRBV28 CASSSGRDRFGYGYTF
TRBV6-6 CASSLGTTYEQYF
TRBV4-2 CASSQDLRRGVDTQYF
TRBV18 CASSTGSGNTEAFF
TRBV11-1 CASSLRQGGGDEQYF
TRBV12-5 CASLKDAAYEQYF
TRBV4-2 CASSTLAGGDMGSYNEQFF
TRBV13 CASSHNDGQVKDTEAFF
TRBV18 CASSPRTSGGRSTDTQYF
TRBV4-2 CASSQGENTEAFF
TRBV5-4 CASSLDRVGVLRTEAFF
TRBV30 CAWSGVQSYNSPLHF
TRBV7-9 CASSQGQGFVTEAFF
TRBV9 CASSPGQGLPEAFF
TRBV7-9 CASSLVASSYNEQFF
TRBV4-3 CASSPSWSSAWETQYF
TRBV12-5 CASGVGDSTNEKLFF
TRBV7-6 CASSRSGTTSNSPLHF
TRBV15 CATSRGMPGATDTQYF
TRBV7-8 CASSPGTGALMNTEAFF
TRBV6-6 CASSYLGTDTQYF
TRBV5-4 CASSLGGQVEQYF
TRBV5-6 CASSSILSNQPQHF
TRBV2 CASSGTSVKETQYF
TRBV15 CATSRDPQSQETQYF
TRBV29-1 CSVGEETQYF
TRBV6-6 CASITSRGGYGYTF
TRBV30 CAHDAGTSGTGELFF
TRBV7-3 CASSLTEEVYETQYF
TRBV27 CASSLVPQETQYF
TRBV7-8 CASSSQGTGELFF
TRBV7-3 CASSLIGSLAGGLPDTQYF
TRBV5-6 CASSFDRDEQFF
TRBV6-5 CASSPGQLNQPQHF
TRBV6-1 CASSAGTTFNQPQHF
TRBV7-2 CASSLEAKGNTEAFF
TRBV5-4 CASSLGTGAVNSPLHF
TRBV28 CASRLSGGQAIYGYTF
TRBV10-3 CAISESTGGPTDTQYF
TRBV11-2 CASSPQLGDTEAFF
TRBV19 CASSSSDRVRSQPQHF
TRBV4-2 CASSQDPPMVAGGPTQYF
TRBV15 CATSRAKNEKLFF